This T cell receptor (beta chain) was documented in a study of T-cell memory formation after mild COVID-19 (dated by TCRdb to the early 2020s). Notes on the research overall: Most TCR sequence clusters were specific to one of the two donors. Longitudinal TCRalpha and TCRbeta repertoire sequencing tracked T-cell clones expanding and contracting after mild COVID-19 in a couple of donors. Two young, previously healthy adult volunteers, one female and one male, were included in the cohort.

Ten or more counts support this clonotype. No antigen is known for it. Base qualities were left out, and no much larger clone turns up one base away. Overall study outcomes, separate from this receptor: Balanced CD4/CD8 phenotypes were observed for clones contracting from day 15 to 85, whereas a bias towards CD4+ was observed for a second wave of clones expanding from day 15 to 37. The study covered only a couple of mild cases, and larger cohorts including severe cases with pre-infection samples were considered necessary. SARS-CoV-2 specificity of the second-wave clones peaking on day 37 was not confirmed. Contracting CD4+ clones were found mainly in CM and EM memory subsets, while CD8+ clones were enriched in EMRA. Some responding clones were detected in pre-infection memory, suggesting pre-existing cross-reactive memory T cells joined the SARS-CoV-2 response.

A distance of 11 bases separates the germline ends of V and J, which lose 3 bases and 4 bases respectively. Based on the germline V gene, the CDR1 and CDR2 sequences are KGHDR and SFDVKD. Its CDR3 holds 15 amino acids, cysteine through phenylalanine. CDR3 DNA only is kept here, 45 bases in frame from base 1. Ficoll-Paque density gradient centrifugation was used to isolate PBMCs. TCRdb names Illumina NovaSeq 6000 as the instrument used. cDNA libraries for TCRalpha and TCRbeta were prepared by 5'RACE using constant-segment primers, with sample barcodes and unique molecular identifiers added. RNA was extracted from every sample with Trizol reagent. Amplification of the libraries took two PCR steps, and the second step added a second sample barcode plus Illumina TruSeq adapters. Sequencing of libraries was performed on an Illumina NovaSeq with 2 x 150 bp paired-end reads. The authors' pipeline ran thus. Reads were demultiplexed and collapsed into UMI-guided consensus sequences with migec v1.2.7. With mixcr v2.1.11, UMI consensuses were aligned to TRA and TRB V and J templates and assembled into clonotypes. Expanded or contracted clonotypes were those called significant by both edgeR and NoisET, with noise models trained on biological replicates. For edgeR calls, a false discovery rate-adjusted p below 0.01 and a log2 fold-change threshold of 1 were applied. As an exploratory analysis of dynamics, max-normalized trajectories of the 1000 most abundant clonotypes were examined by PCA with hierarchical clustering. Separately sequenced CD4+ and CD8+ repertoires were used to assign the CD4 or CD8 phenotype of responding clones. TCRdb reworked the public reads: Q25 trimming with fastp, MiXCR clone assembly, productive beta chains retained. Each CDR3 protein gets just one entry, which takes the most common genes and DNA from the rows behind it. The V and J calls were determined by TCRdb, not by the authors. Recorded for this sample are approximately 40,000 distinct CDR3 sequences; over 10% of them occurred a single time. The ten largest clones capture under 30% of the sample.

The sequence derives from a man in his late teens or twenties who had mild COVID-19 (a few samples of this study predate the infection). The sample titles of this study are shuffled in the database, so cell type and time point are left out; the donor was told from shared clones. Sequenced: PBMCs or a T cell subset sorted from them (not recorded which). Recombination joined TRBV24-1 with TRBJ2-2; too little of a D gene remains to name it. Here the CDR3 is given as CATSDRTEPTGELFF. The nucleotide sequence is TGTGCCACCAGTGATAGGACCGAACCCACCGGGGAGCTGTTTTTT.